These 22 T cell receptor beta chains share one sample of origin, sequenced in a study of glioma-infiltrating T cells after dendritic cell vaccination. The table came from immunoSEQ multiplex PCR; TCRdb's copy has only in-frame clones and leaves some out. The profile covers about 49,000 clones, with 85% appearing a single time and 10% to 12% taken by the ten largest. Sample: blood, taken before dendritic cell vaccination. Receptors were obtained from a human donor with glioblastoma.

The chain has TRBV7-9 and TRBJ2-7; possible D gene TRBD1, 7 bases. Per germline, CDR1 SEHNR and CDR2 FQNEAQ (reference sequence). V lost 6 bases, J lost 1 base, and 13 bases lay in between. The CDR3 has 14 residues. The CDR3 region is CASRPGGSSYEQYF. CDR3 coding DNA: TGTGCCAGCAGGCCAGGGGGGAGTTCCTACGAGCAGTACTTC.

The genes are TRBV30 and TRBJ2-1; 9 nucleotides line up with TRBD1. Trimming took 3 bases from V and 1 from J; bases not matched to a gene: 4. The CDR3 has 15 residues. Germline CDR1 and CDR2: GTSNPN and SVGIG (reference sequence). Written as DNA, the CDR3 is TGTGCCTGGAGCGCCGGGACAGGGTCCTACAATGAGCAGTTCTTC. Amino acid sequence: CAWSAGTGSYNEQFF.

The chain recombines TRBV5-4 with TRBJ2-3; D is perhaps TRBD2 (7 bases). The germline V gene encodes CDR1 SGHNT and CDR2 YYREEE (reference sequence). V gave up 4 bases and J gave up 1 base, with 19 bases separating them. The CDR3 runs 17 residues. The CDR3 sequence is CASSDWGGLVGTDTQYF. CDR3 DNA sequence: TGTGCCAGCAGCGACTGGGGGGGGCTAGTCGGCACAGATACGCAGTATTTT.

This clone was seen once. The J gene is TRBJ2-5, the V gene TRBV9; 9 bases agree with TRBD1. V lost 3 bases to trimming and J lost 2 bases; unmatched junction nucleotides: 17. The CDR3 length is 19 residues. In germline, CDR1 is SGDLS, CDR2 YYNGEE. The CDR3 reads CASSARTGEVAGKQETQYF. The CDR3 nucleotides read TGTGCCAGCAGCGCAAGGACAGGGGAGGTAGCGGGCAAACAAGAGACCCAGTACTTC.

This chain connects TRBV4-3 to TRBJ1-1; TRBD1 matches at 8 bases. Germline V lookup: CDR1 LGHNA, CDR2 YSLEER. CDR3 length equals 14 residues. The trim removed 3 bases at V and 4 bases at J, leaving 4 bases unmatched. CDR3: CASSHRDRSTEAFF. In DNA, the CDR3 is TGCGCCAGCAGCCACCGGGACAGGAGCACTGAAGCTTTCTTT.

The rearrangement joins TRBV19 to TRBJ1-1, with 9 positions matching TRBD1. V shed 3 bases, J shed 5 bases, and the junction held 4 bases outside the gene matches. This CDR3 is built from 14 residues. Germline CDR1 is LNHDA and CDR2 is SQIVND (reference sequence). The CDR3 DNA sequence: TGTGCCAGTAGTATCGGACAGGGGAGGACTGAAGCTTTCTTT. Its translation: CASSIGQGRTEAFF.

The chain employs TRBV7-2 and TRBJ2-7, with 8 bases fitting TRBD1. The CDR3 spans 15 residues. J gave up 3 bases and V 3 bases, and 7 bases lay outside the gene matches. Germline CDR1 is SGHTA and CDR2 is FQGNSA. CDR3 nucleotides: TGTGCCAGCAGCTTGGACAGGGAAATAATCTACGAGCAGTACTTC. It specifies CASSLDREIIYEQYF.

The CDR3: CASSRGLLETQYF. In nucleotides, the CDR3 is TGTGCCAGCAGCCGAGGGTTATTGGAGACCCAGTACTTC. V is TRBV7-3 and J is TRBJ2-5, with D maybe TRBD2 (5 bases). V was trimmed by 5 bases and J by 5 bases, leaving 12 bases between them. This CDR3 is 13 amino acids long. The germline CDR1 and CDR2 sequences are SGHTA and FQGTGA. Based on the CDR3 plus reference TRBV7-3 and TRBJ2-5, the full variable domain is GAGVSQTPSNKVTEKGKYVELRCDPISGHTALYWYRQSLGQGPEFLIYFQGTGAADDSGLPNDRFFAVRPEGSVSTLKIQRTERGDSAVYLCASSRGLLETQYFGPGTRLLVL.

This chain uses TRBV30 with TRBJ1-2; 8 bases match TRBD1. Germline V gene lookup returns CDR1 GTSNPN and CDR2 SVGIG (reference sequence). Trimming took 4 bases from V and 2 from J; bases not matched to a gene: 3. The CDR3 loop spans 13 amino acids. The CDR3 nucleotides read TGTGCCTGGACCCGGACAGGGAACTATGGCTACACCTTC. Translation: CAWTRTGNYGYTF.

Only a few counts were recorded for this clone. V is TRBV15 and J is TRBJ1-4; D is uncertain. The ends were cut back, 0 bases at V and 0 bases at J, with 5 bases in the middle. The V gene's germline CDR1 is LNHNV and CDR2 YYDKDF (reference sequence). The CDR3 has 15 residues. The CDR3 loop reads CATSRDVTTNEKLFF. In DNA form, the CDR3 reads TGTGCCACCAGCAGAGATGTTACAACTAATGAAAAACTGTTTTTT.

The chain couples TRBV7-2 to TRBJ1-2, with 10 bases identical to TRBD1. CDR3 length equals 15 residues. Germline-derived CDR1 and CDR2 are SGHTA and FQGNSA. Trimming took 4 bases from V and 4 from J; bases not matched to a gene: 6. This CDR3 is CASSSGGQGFYGYTF. The CDR3 DNA sequence: TGTGCCAGCAGCTCCGGGGGACAGGGGTTCTATGGCTACACCTTC.

The CDR3 DNA reads as TGTGCCAGCGCCCGGGGGGGGGACTACAATGAGCAGTTCTTC. Residues: CASARGGDYNEQFF. The J gene is TRBJ2-1, the V gene TRBV5-4, with TRBD2 identical over 8 bases. The CDR3 loop spans 14 amino acids. From germline, CDR1 is SGHNT and CDR2 YYREEE (reference sequence). J was trimmed by 3 bases and V by 7 bases; bases with no gene match: 6.

V and J are TRBV12-5 and TRBJ1-1; 8 nucleotides align to TRBD1. Unmatched junction bases numbered 13, after V lost 4 bases and J lost 9 bases. The V gene's germline CDR1 is LGHNT and CDR2 FRNRAP. This CDR3 has 15 amino acids. The DNA for the CDR3 is TGTGCTAGTGGTTCCATCCTCTCTGCAGGGGGCCAAGCTTTCTTT. It is translated as CASGSILSAGGQAFF.

The chain combines TRBV27 with TRBJ1-1; D is unclear. Germline V gene lookup returns CDR1 MNHEY and CDR2 SMNVEV (reference sequence). The CDR3 length is 14 residues. V lost 0 bases to trimming and J lost 4 bases, with 9 bases between them. The chain's CDR3 is CASSLSGRSTEAFF. In nucleotides, the CDR3 is TGTGCCAGCAGTTTATCCGGGAGGAGCACTGAAGCTTTCTTT.

This chain links TRBV2 with TRBJ2-5; D gene uncertain. Trimming cost V 4 bases and J 4 bases, with 4 bases left between them. From germline, CDR1 is SNHLY and CDR2 FYNNEI. The length of the CDR3 is 11 residues. The CDR3 DNA reads TGTGCCAGCAGTGCAGGAGAGACCCAGTACTTC. Its protein is CASSAGETQYF.

The chain has TRBV29-1 and TRBJ2-7; 12 bases fit TRBD1. V dropped 6 bases and J dropped 5; count of bases not matched to a gene: 8. The CDR3 has 14 amino acids. Germline V gene sequence: CDR1 SQVTM, CDR2 ANQGSEA. DNA of the CDR3: TGCAGCGTCAAAACCGGGACAGGGGGCGACGAGCAGTACTTC. Its protein is CSVKTGTGGDEQYF.

There are a few counts of this clone. The rearrangement joins TRBV7-2 to TRBJ2-7, with TRBD2 matching 13 bases. With V trimmed by 5 bases and J by 7 bases, 14 bases remained unmatched. Germline loops: CDR1 SGHTA, CDR2 FQGNSA. The CDR3 contains 17 residues. CDR3 region: CASSISTSGGALAEQYF. In DNA form, the CDR3 reads TGTGCCAGCAGCATATCTACTAGCGGGGGGGCACTGGCGGAGCAGTACTTC.

V usage is TRBV9 and J usage is TRBJ2-7, with a weak D call TRBD2 (7 bases). Trimming removed 0 bases from V and 2 bases from J, with 9 bases in between. The germline V gene encodes CDR1 SGDLS and CDR2 YYNGEE. The CDR3 extends over 14 amino acids. In nucleotides, the CDR3 is TGTGCCAGCAGCGTAGGAGGGGGGGCCTACGAGCAGTACTTC. Translating it yields CASSVGGGAYEQYF.

The chain links TRBV6-1 to TRBJ2-7, with 8 bases matching TRBD2. The CDR3 is 14 amino acids. CDR1 and CDR2 from the germline V gene are MNHNS and SASEGT. V dropped 6 bases and J dropped 5; count of bases not matched to a gene: 9. This CDR3 is CASRTGGARNEQYF. The DNA for the CDR3 is TGTGCCAGCAGAACCGGGGGGGCTAGAAACGAGCAGTACTTC.

The chain has TRBV27 and TRBJ1-2; D is perhaps TRBD1 (5 bases). The CDR3 sequence is 13 residues long. Looked up from germline, CDR1 is MNHEY and CDR2 is SMNVEV (reference sequence). Between the trimmed V and J ends, which lost 2 bases and 4 bases, there was a span of 8 bases. Here the CDR3 reads CASSLTGLYGYTF. CDR3 nucleotides: TGTGCCAGCAGTTTAACAGGTCTCTATGGCTACACCTTC.

The CDR3 here is CASSSGLAGGTYEQYF. The CDR3 nucleotides read TGTGCCAGCAGCTCCGGACTAGCGGGGGGGACCTACGAGCAGTACTTC. The V and J genes are TRBV5-4 and TRBJ2-7, with 15 bases matching TRBD2. Trimming cost V 3 bases and J 2 bases; bases outside gene matches: 3. The CDR3 runs 16 residues. The germline CDR1 and CDR2 sequences are SGHNT and YYREEE (reference sequence).

This chain uses TRBV10-3 with TRBJ2-3; 8 bases align to TRBD1. CDR1 and CDR2 from the germline V gene are ENHRY and SYGVKD. V gave up 6 bases and J gave up 0 bases; unmatched junction bases: 5. The CDR3 runs 15 residues. The CDR3 region is CAIRADRGSTDTQYF. The CDR3 nucleotides are TGTGCCATCAGGGCTGACAGGGGCAGCACAGATACGCAGTATTTT.